This TCR beta chain was captured in a study of blood T cell repertoires in COVID-19. Original processing methods: Counts of nucleated cells, estimated from reference gene primer amplification, were obtained. The protocol was immunoSEQ multiplex PCR, while the TCRdb copy is restricted to in-frame clones and leaves out a portion. V and J calls and clone size come straight from that table; D and trimming were deduced from the DNA. Of some 140,000 clones detected, approximately 90% appear once; the ten largest clones hold roughly a sixth. CDR1 is SGHTS and CDR2 is YDEGEE in the germline V gene. The V segment lost 0 bases and the J segment 0 bases; nucleotides outside the gene matches: 8. There are 18 residues in the CDR3.

The chain uses TRBV5-8 and TRBJ1-5; 8 nucleotides align to TRBD1. The sequence came from a man aged 50 to 60 with active or convalescent COVID-19. The material sequenced was peripheral blood. For the CDR3, the DNA is TGTGCCAGCAGCTTGGCGGGACAGGATTATTATAGCAATCAGCCCCAGCATTTT. Encoded protein: CASSLAGQDYYSNQPQHF.